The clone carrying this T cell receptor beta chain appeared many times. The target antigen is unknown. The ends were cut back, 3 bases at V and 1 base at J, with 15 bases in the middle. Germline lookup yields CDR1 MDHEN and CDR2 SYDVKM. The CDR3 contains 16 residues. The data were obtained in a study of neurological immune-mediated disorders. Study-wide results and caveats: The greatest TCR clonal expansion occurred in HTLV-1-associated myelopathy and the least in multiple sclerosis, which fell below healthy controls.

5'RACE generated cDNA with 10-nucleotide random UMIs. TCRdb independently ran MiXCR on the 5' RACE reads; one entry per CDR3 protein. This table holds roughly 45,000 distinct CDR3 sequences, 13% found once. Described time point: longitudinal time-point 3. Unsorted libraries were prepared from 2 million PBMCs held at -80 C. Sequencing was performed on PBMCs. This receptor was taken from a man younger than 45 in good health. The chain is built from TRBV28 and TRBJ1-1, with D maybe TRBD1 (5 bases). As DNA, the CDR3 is TGTGCCAGCAGTTTGTGGGGGGGAGTACGGAACACTGAAGCTTTCTTT. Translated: CASSLWGGVRNTEAFF.